A single sample gave rise to the 29 T cell receptor beta chains below, sequenced in a study of T cells in localized non-small cell lung cancer (dated by TCRdb to the early 2020s). The protocol used for the library was the immunoSEQ multiplex PCR assay. The table comes from immuneACCESS by way of TCRdb, which keeps in-frame sequences with V and J called. Part of the clones is missing from these tables; in studies checked, under half for an unresolved V gene and the rest for unknown reasons. Within this sample are 55,000 to 75,000 clones, with 80% to 90% of them counted one time only. The ten largest clonotypes hold 21% of the sample. The sequencing here drew on peripheral blood, taken before any cancer treatment. All receptors derive from a male donor at least 60 years old with stage III squamous cell lung carcinoma.

This chain connects TRBV29-1 to TRBJ2-5; D gene uncertain. The CDR3 spans 13 residues. The germline CDR1 and CDR2 sequences are SQVTM and ANQGSEA. Trimming left V 1 base short and J 4 bases short, with 10 bases between. CDR3 region: CSVEGPARETQYF. The CDR3 nucleotides are TGCAGCGTTGAAGGCCCCGCCCGAGAGACCCAGTACTTC.

V gene TRBV11-2 combines with J gene TRBJ1-2, with TRBD1 as a possible D gene (5 bases). The V gene's germline CDR1 is SGHAT and CDR2 FQNNGV. The CDR3 contains 14 residues. Trimming stripped 1 base from V and 8 bases from J, with 14 bases between. The CDR3 DNA is TGTGCCAGCAGCTTAGTTTGGGTGGGGACGGGCTACACCTTC. Translation gives CASSLVWVGTGYTF.

The rearrangement links TRBV5-5 to TRBJ1-2; D gene ambiguous. Germline loops: CDR1 SGHKS, CDR2 YYEKEE (reference sequence). CDR3 length equals 14 residues. The V end was cut by 0 bases, the J end by 3 bases, with 9 bases between. The CDR3 bases are TGTGCCAGCAGCTTGGTTATGGTGGACTATGGCTACACCTTC. Protein product: CASSLVMVDYGYTF.

This clone was counted between two and nine times. CDR3 sequence: CSVEDRGTRNEQFF. The CDR3 DNA sequence: TGCAGCGTTGAAGATAGGGGGACTCGGAATGAGCAGTTCTTC. The V and J genes are TRBV29-1 and TRBJ2-1; D tentatively fits TRBD1 or TRBD2 (6 bases each). The CDR3 has 14 residues. V gave up 0 bases and J gave up 7 bases, with 13 bases separating them. Germline CDR1 reads SQVTM; CDR2 reads ANQGSEA.

The V call is TRBV9, the J call TRBJ1-5; no clear D. The germline CDR1 and CDR2 sequences are SGDLS and YYNGEE. The CDR3 is made up of 15 amino acids. V was clipped by 2 bases and J by 2 bases, with 11 bases between them. The CDR3 DNA reads TGTGCCAGCAGCGTTAGTAGTACAGGCAATCAGCCCCAGCATTTT. This encodes CASSVSSTGNQPQHF.

In this sample, this clone turned up once. The rearrangement joins TRBV5-1 to TRBJ1-4; maybe TRBD1 (5 bases). The germline V gene encodes CDR1 SGHRS and CDR2 YFSETQ. The CDR3 loop spans 15 amino acids. V lost 3 bases and J 5 bases, leaving 14 bases between the germline ends. CDR3 in amino acids: CASSSGTLTNEKLFF. The DNA for the CDR3 is TGCGCCAGCAGCTCCGGGACCCTGACCAATGAAAAACTGTTTTTT.

The chain links TRBV19 to TRBJ2-3; TRBD2 agrees at 8 bases. V lost 5 bases, J lost 3 bases, and 7 bases stayed unmatched. The germline V gene encodes CDR1 LNHDA and CDR2 SQIVND (reference sequence). The CDR3 consists of 15 residues. The CDR3 DNA follows: TGTGCCAGTAGTCCGGGACTAGTCGGGACAGATACGCAGTATTTT. This gives the protein CASSPGLVGTDTQYF.

This clone was detected once. V is TRBV6-1 and J is TRBJ1-3, with a tentative D call TRBD1 (5 bases). V lost 2 bases to trimming and J lost 2 bases, with 10 bases between them. Germline V CDR1 and CDR2: MNHNS, SASEGT. This CDR3 is 15 amino acids long. The CDR3 DNA is TGTGCCAGCAGTGAAAGGGGAGCCCCTGGAAACACCATATATTTT. Protein: CASSERGAPGNTIYF.

J is TRBJ2-5 and V is TRBV29-1; D is tentatively TRBD1 or TRBD2 (5 bases each). Germline V gives CDR1 SQVTM, CDR2 ANQGSEA. The V end was cut by 1 base, the J end by 7 bases, with 19 bases between. The length of the CDR3 is 15 residues. The CDR3 DNA reads TGCAGCGTTGAAGGTCGAGGGACCGCGAGTCGGACCCAGTACTTC. Its translation is CSVEGRGTASRTQYF.

The chain recombines TRBV7-9 with TRBJ2-7; D could derive from TRBD1 or TRBD2 (6 bases each). V was pared by 5 bases and J by 2 bases, with 13 bases between. The CDR3 is 14 amino acids. Germline V gene sequence: CDR1 SEHNR, CDR2 FQNEAQ (reference sequence). This CDR3 is CASSLGGGTYEQYF. The CDR3 DNA is TGTGCCAGCAGCCTCGGGGGCGGAACCTACGAGCAGTACTTC.

V is TRBV27 and J is TRBJ2-5; 7 bases match TRBD2. With 7 bases clipped from V and 3 bases from J, the junction kept 5 bases outside the gene matches. Germline lookup yields CDR1 MNHEY and CDR2 SMNVEV (reference sequence). There are 13 residues in the CDR3. Written as DNA, the CDR3 is TGTGCCAGCACCGGAAGCGGGGAAGAGACCCAGTACTTC. Its protein is CASTGSGEETQYF.

The table lists this clone with many counts. The genes are TRBV18 and TRBJ2-2, with D possibly being TRBD1 or TRBD2 (5 bases each). The V gene's germline CDR1 is KGHSH and CDR2 LQKENI. The CDR3 has 12 amino acids. V gave up 3 bases and J gave up 7 bases, with 6 bases separating them. The CDR3: CASSPGDGELFF. Here the CDR3 DNA reads TGTGCCAGCTCACCGGGGGACGGGGAGCTGTTTTTT.

The chain carries TRBV6-1 and TRBJ2-5, with TRBD1 matching 12 bases. CDR1 is MNHNS and CDR2 is SASEGT in the germline V gene. This CDR3 is built from 15 residues. Trimming took 5 bases from V and 4 from J; bases not matched to a gene: 5. The CDR3 reads CASSPGTGGGETQYF. CDR3 nucleotide sequence: TGTGCCAGCAGTCCAGGGACAGGGGGCGGAGAGACCCAGTACTTC.

The chain recombines TRBV6-6 with TRBJ2-7, with a possible D match to TRBD1 (6 bases). Trimming took 5 bases from V and 3 from J, leaving 17 bases between them. Germline loops: CDR1 MNHNY, CDR2 SVGAGI (reference sequence). The CDR3 runs 15 residues. CDR3 amino acids: CASSRVQGLDYEQYF. Here the CDR3 DNA reads TGTGCCAGCAGTAGGGTCCAGGGGTTAGACTACGAGCAGTACTTC.

The rearrangement links TRBV18 to TRBJ1-5, with D tentatively TRBD1 (5 bases). The CDR3 has 17 residues. Germline values: CDR1 KGHSH, CDR2 LQKENI. Trimming shortened V by 0 bases and J by 2 bases, and 14 bases separated the two germline ends. CDR3: CASSPPVGQGGNQPQHF. The DNA of the CDR3 is TGTGCCAGCTCACCACCAGTAGGCCAGGGAGGCAATCAGCCCCAGCATTTT. The full variable domain, rest sourced from reference TRBV18 and TRBJ1-5, is NAGVMQNPRHLVRRRGQEARLRCSPMKGHSHVYWYRQLPEEGLKFMVYLQKENIIDESGMPKERFSAEFPKEGPSILRIQQVVRGDSAAYFCASSPPVGQGGNQPQHFGDGTRLSIL.

This chain links TRBV6-5 with TRBJ1-1, with D perhaps matching TRBD1 (6 bases). The germline V and J ends were trimmed by 8 bases and 8 bases, with 21 bases remaining between them. The CDR3 has 14 amino acids. Germline assignment: CDR1 MNHEY and CDR2 SVGAGI. CDR3 protein: CASGPGGRVNEAFF. The CDR3 DNA is TGTGCCAGCGGTCCCGGGGGGCGCGTTAACGAAGCTTTCTTT.

V usage is TRBV28 and J usage is TRBJ2-7, with unresolved D. Germline CDR1 and CDR2: MDHEN and SYDVKM. V dropped 5 bases and J dropped 2 bases, with 7 bases sitting between them. The CDR3 is 12 amino acids. The CDR3 region has the DNA TGTGCCAGCAGTCCTGGGGCCTACGAGCAGTACGTC. Amino acids: CASSPGAYEQYV.

This chain connects TRBV20-1 to TRBJ1-3; D is unclear. The CDR3 is 11 residues long. Trimming shortened V by 6 bases and J by 0 bases, and 3 bases separated the two germline ends. Germline V CDR1 and CDR2: DFQATT, SNEGSKA (reference sequence). The CDR3 coding sequence is TGCAGTGCCCCCTCTGGAAACACCATATATTTT. Translating it yields CSAPSGNTIYF.

The J gene is TRBJ2-5, the V gene TRBV4-3; D might be TRBD1 (6 bases). Per the germline V gene, CDR1 is LGHNA and CDR2 is YSLEER. The CDR3 sequence is 14 residues long. Trimming pared 4 bases from V and 2 bases from J, leaving 11 bases between. The CDR3, as DNA: TGCGCCAGCAGCCGACTCACAGGGCAAGAGACCCAGTACTTC. This gives the protein CASSRLTGQETQYF.

The gene calls are TRBV7-6 and TRBJ2-1, with 10 bases lining up with TRBD2. The germline V gene has CDR1 SGHVS and CDR2 FNYEAQ. CDR3 length equals 16 residues. V lost 7 bases and J lost 0; bases outside the gene matches: 6. As DNA, the CDR3 is TGTGCCAGCACCGTATCTAGCGGGGGCTCCTACAATGAGCAGTTCTTC. Amino acid sequence: CASTVSSGGSYNEQFF. The full variable domain, with the rest looked up from reference TRBV7-6 and TRBJ2-1, is GAGVSQSPRYKVTKRGQDVALRCDPISGHVSLYWYRQALGQGPEFLTYFNYEAQQDKSGLPNDRFSAERPEGSISTLTIQRTEQRDSAMYRCASTVSSGGSYNEQFFGPGTRLTVL.

The chain is built from TRBV7-8 and TRBJ1-3; D is uncertain. CDR1 is SGHVS and CDR2 is FQNEAQ in the germline V gene. V dropped 2 bases and J dropped 2 bases, with 16 bases sitting between them. This CDR3 comprises 17 residues. The CDR3 region has the DNA TGTGCCAGCAGCTTATCGCGACAAAATACTGCTGGAAACACCATATATTTT. This translates into CASSLSRQNTAGNTIYF.

The rearrangement joins TRBV11-2 to TRBJ2-7; 7 positions agree with TRBD1. The V gene's germline CDR1 is SGHAT and CDR2 FQNNGV. The CDR3 runs 17 residues. Trimming took 4 bases from V and 0 from J; bases not matched to a gene: 12. CDR3 nucleotide sequence: TGTGCCAGCAGCTCAGGGGGTACTGGGACAAGCTCCTACGAGCAGTACTTC. The encoded protein is CASSSGGTGTSSYEQYF.

This clone was counted a single time. The chain has TRBV5-6 and TRBJ2-5, with D tentatively TRBD1 (5 bases). Germline V lookup: CDR1 SGHDT, CDR2 YYEEEE. Trimming cost V 2 bases and J 1 base, with 9 bases left between them. The CDR3 has 14 amino acids. The CDR3 region has the DNA TGTGCCAGCAGCTTACCGGACACCCAAGAGACCCAGTACTTC. Its translation: CASSLPDTQETQYF.

The chain joins TRBV19 to TRBJ2-3, with D possibly being TRBD1 or TRBD2 (6 bases each). Germline V gene lookup returns CDR1 LNHDA and CDR2 SQIVND (reference sequence). V lost 9 bases to trimming and J lost 0 bases, with 16 bases between them. The CDR3 runs 15 residues. This chain's CDR3 is CASRGGQSSTDTQYF. For the CDR3, the DNA is TGTGCCAGCCGAGGGGGGCAGTCTAGCACAGATACGCAGTATTTT.

This chain uses TRBV9 with TRBJ1-2; D is perhaps TRBD1 (5 bases). Germline CDR1 is SGDLS and CDR2 is YYNGEE. The ends were cut back, 4 bases at V and 7 bases at J, with 17 bases in the middle. CDR3 length: 14 amino acids. The CDR3 sequence is CASSPSPGTAGYTF. The CDR3 DNA reads as TGTGCCAGCAGCCCGTCTCCGGGGACGGCTGGCTACACCTTC.

The genes are TRBV7-2 and TRBJ2-7, with 7 bases lining up with TRBD1. The CDR3 runs 15 residues. The ends lost 5 bases at V and 3 bases at J; junction bases unmatched: 10. Germline-derived CDR1 and CDR2 are SGHTA and FQGNSA. The CDR3: CASSPRTGGVYEQYF. The CDR3 region has the DNA TGTGCCAGCAGCCCTCGGACAGGAGGCGTCTACGAGCAGTACTTC. Based on the CDR3 plus reference TRBV7-2 and TRBJ2-7, the full variable domain is GAGVSQSPSNKVTEKGKDVELRCDPISGHTALYWYRQSLGQGLEFLIYFQGNSAPDKSGLPSDRFSAERTGGSVSTLTIQRTQQEDSAVYLCASSPRTGGVYEQYFGPGTRLTVT.

The chain couples TRBV5-5 to TRBJ1-3, with 12 bases lining up with TRBD1. Looked up from germline, CDR1 is SGHKS and CDR2 is YYEKEE (reference sequence). J was trimmed by 8 bases and V by 3 bases; bases with no gene match: 3. CDR3 size: 14 residues. In nucleotides, the CDR3 is TGTGCCAGCAGCTGGGGACAGGGGGCCTACACCATATATTTT. Translation: CASSWGQGAYTIYF.

This chain joins TRBV14 and TRBJ2-5; 8 positions match TRBD2. After removal of 4 bases from V and 8 bases from J, the junction contained 15 bases not matched to a gene. CDR1 and CDR2 (germline): SGHDN, FVKESK. The CDR3 loop spans 16 amino acids. In DNA, the CDR3 is TGTGCCAGCAGCCTCGGGGTAGCGGGGTCCCAAGGAACCCAGTACTTC. Translating it yields CASSLGVAGSQGTQYF.

This clone occurred once. The gene calls are TRBV7-2 and TRBJ2-1, with 8 positions matching TRBD2. The CDR3 is 15 residues long. Germline V gene lookup returns CDR1 SGHTA and CDR2 FQGNSA. Trimming at V came to 5 bases and at J to 3 bases, leaving 6 bases not matched to a gene. The CDR3 protein is CASSHKSGGYNEQFF. The CDR3 DNA reads as TGTGCCAGCAGCCATAAGAGCGGGGGCTACAATGAGCAGTTCTTC.